Shown below are 17 T cell receptor beta chains from a single sample sequenced in a study of T cells after posttransplantation cyclophosphamide. Clones were read by immunoSEQ multiplex PCR, and TCRdb kept only the in-frame ones, dropping some. There are 45,000 or so clones in the sample; about 91% occur only once, and less than 3.5% lies in the top ten. Sequenced material: PBMCs. The receptors come from a woman aged 45 to 65 in good health and a related stem cell transplant donor.

The rearrangement uses TRBV29-1 and TRBJ1-2, with 8 bases matching TRBD1. From germline, CDR1 is SQVTM and CDR2 ANQGSEA. Unmatched junction bases numbered 8, after V lost 7 bases and J lost 4 bases. The CDR3 has 13 residues. CDR3 coding DNA: TGCAGCGCCCACAGGGGGAGCAGCTATGGCTACACCTTC. Protein: CSAHRGSSYGYTF.

The rearrangement links TRBV6-1 to TRBJ1-1, with TRBD1 identical over 7 bases. This CDR3 is 14 amino acids long. The junction had 12 bases not matched to a gene; V was cut back by 7 bases and J by 7 bases. Germline V CDR1 and CDR2: MNHNS, SASEGT. CDR3 region: CASTEQGYRGEAFF. CDR3 DNA: TGTGCCAGCACAGAACAGGGGTACCGTGGTGAAGCTTTCTTT.

The chain is built from TRBV18 and TRBJ2-4; 9 nucleotides agree with TRBD1. Germline trimming cut 1 base from V and 6 bases from J; bases unmatched to any gene: 7. Germline values: CDR1 KGHSH, CDR2 LQKENI. The CDR3 runs to 16 residues. CDR3 in DNA: TGTGCCAGCTCACCACGGGACAGGGTCGACAGAAACATTCAGTACTTC. As protein: CASSPRDRVDRNIQYF.

The chain combines TRBV11-2 with TRBJ2-3; no clear D gene. The CDR3 extends over 15 amino acids. Germline lookup yields CDR1 SGHAT and CDR2 FQNNGV. V was clipped by 3 bases and J by 7 bases, with 17 bases between them. Written as DNA, the CDR3 is TGTGCCAGCAGCTTGGATGCCGGCGGCGTATATACGCAGTATTTT. Encoded protein: CASSLDAGGVYTQYF.

This sequence joins TRBV6-5 and TRBJ2-7, with a possible D match to TRBD2 (6 bases). CDR3 size: 14 residues. V dropped 2 bases and J dropped 6 bases, with 14 bases sitting between them. CDR1 and CDR2 from the germline V gene are MNHEY and SVGAGI. CDR3 in amino acids: CASSYILRGGEQYF. Written as DNA, the CDR3 is TGTGCCAGCAGTTACATTCTGAGGGGAGGCGAGCAGTACTTC.

The V call is TRBV27, the J call TRBJ1-2; D gene unclear. Per germline, CDR1 MNHEY and CDR2 SMNVEV (reference sequence). The length of the CDR3 is 13 residues. Deletions cut 5 bases from V and 1 base from J, with 8 bases between. For the CDR3, the DNA is TGTGCCAGCAGTGAAGGGAGTAACTATGGCTACACCTTC. Translation: CASSEGSNYGYTF.

Remarks on this clone: Because the CDR3's place on the DNA is in doubt, the DNA is left out and the CDR3 is given as listed by TCRdb. V and J are TRBV11-2 and TRBJ2-7; TRBD1, the D gene given by the table, was not confirmed from the DNA. A total of 16 residues make up the CDR3, ends included. CDR1 and CDR2 (germline): SGHAT, FQNNGV. The CDR3 reads CASSWGGGTGDLHLHF.

V and J are TRBV7-8 and TRBJ1-1; TRBD1 agrees at 8 bases. The length of the CDR3 is 15 residues. The germline V gene encodes CDR1 SGHVS and CDR2 FQNEAQ. V lost 3 bases and J lost 1; bases outside the gene matches: 4. The CDR3 is CASSLETGENTEAFF. The CDR3 coding sequence is TGTGCCAGCAGCTTGGAGACAGGGGAGAACACTGAAGCTTTCTTT.

This clone was recorded only once. V usage is TRBV5-4 and J usage is TRBJ2-7, with 10 positions matching TRBD2. CDR1 is SGHNT, CDR2 YYREEE, per germline (reference sequence). This CDR3 has 14 amino acids. The ends lost 0 bases at V and 5 bases at J; junction bases unmatched: 2. The CDR3 protein is CASSLGLAGDEQYF. DNA for the CDR3: TGTGCCAGCAGCTTGGGGCTAGCGGGGGACGAGCAGTACTTC.

The chain uses TRBV28 and TRBJ2-2; TRBD2 aligns across 14 bases. This CDR3 region has 15 residues. The junction had 2 bases not matched to a gene; V was cut back by 5 bases and J by 6 bases. Germline-derived CDR1 and CDR2 are MDHEN and SYDVKM. This CDR3 reads CASSGLAGGPGELFF. The CDR3 coding sequence is TGTGCCAGCAGTGGACTAGCGGGAGGCCCCGGGGAGCTGTTTTTT.

The chain uses TRBV27 and TRBJ2-7; TRBD1 aligns across 8 bases. CDR3 length equals 15 residues. Losses at the gene ends were 3 bases for V and 2 bases for J; bases not matched to a gene: 6. Germline CDR1 and CDR2: MNHEY and SMNVEV (reference sequence). CDR3 sequence reads: CASSFSGQAAYEQYF. The CDR3 region has the DNA TGTGCCAGCAGTTTCTCGGGACAGGCCGCCTACGAGCAGTACTTC.

This rearrangement joins TRBV10-3 to TRBJ2-5; 9 nucleotides agree with TRBD1. V lost 0 bases, J lost 5 bases, and 13 bases stayed unmatched. The CDR3 consists of 18 residues. Per the germline V gene, CDR1 is ENHRY and CDR2 is SYGVKD. CDR3 nucleotide sequence: TGTGCCATCAGTGAGTCGGCCTCCACAGGGGGCCTTGGGGAGACCCAGTACTTC. Translated: CAISESASTGGLGETQYF.

This clone was seen once. The rearrangement joins TRBV10-1 to TRBJ2-2; 11 nucleotides line up with TRBD1. J was trimmed by 7 bases and V by 4 bases; bases with no gene match: 8. The CDR3 runs 16 residues. Germline V gene sequence: CDR1 WNHNN, CDR2 SYGVQD (reference sequence). The CDR3 DNA follows: TGCGCCAGCAGTGGGGGACAGGGGGTTTTCGGCGGGGAGCTGTTTTTT. Translated, it gives CASSGGQGVFGGELFF.

The chain links TRBV7-9 to TRBJ1-2; 11 nucleotides line up with TRBD1. Looked up from germline, CDR1 is SEHNR and CDR2 is FQNEAQ (reference sequence). V was pared by 4 bases and J by 6 bases, with 4 bases of the junction left unmatched. The CDR3 extends over 14 amino acids. The CDR3 nucleotides read TGTGCCAGCAGCTCGCGGGACAGGGGGAATGGCTACACCTTC. It yields the protein CASSSRDRGNGYTF. The entire variable domain, with the rest obtained from reference TRBV7-9 and TRBJ1-2, is as follows: DTGVSQNPRHKITKRGQNVTFRCDPISEHNRLYWYRQTLGQGPEFLTYFQNEAQLEKSRLLSDRFSAERPKGSFSTLEIQRTEQGDSAMYLCASSSRDRGNGYTFGSGTRLTVV.

The CDR3 nucleotides read TGCGCCAGCAGCTTGGACAGTGATTACTACGAGCAGTACTTC. Residues: CASSLDSDYYEQYF. The chain employs TRBV5-1 and TRBJ2-7; D is uncertain. Between the trimmed V and J ends, which lost 0 bases and 3 bases, there was a span of 10 bases. The length of the CDR3 is 14 residues. Germline CDR1 reads SGHRS; CDR2 reads YFSETQ.

J is TRBJ2-5 and V is TRBV7-8; 7 bases are a match to TRBD2. This CDR3 spans 13 amino acids. Germline V lookup: CDR1 SGHVS, CDR2 FQNEAQ. Trimming took 5 bases from V and 3 from J; bases not matched to a gene: 3. CDR3 coding DNA: TGTGCCAGCAGCCCCGGACTAGAAGAGACCCAGTACTTC. Amino acids: CASSPGLEETQYF.

The chain has TRBV7-3 and TRBJ2-3; TRBD2 matches at 9 bases. The CDR3 is 16 amino acids. The germline gives CDR1 SGHTA, CDR2 FQGTGA. The V and J ends lost 2 bases and 6 bases, in that order; junction bases with no gene match: 9. The CDR3 reads CASSLSSGRLGDTQYF. In DNA form, the CDR3 reads TGTGCCAGCAGCTTATCGAGCGGGAGGCTGGGGGATACGCAGTATTTT.